The source of this TCR beta chain is a study of cytomegalovirus exposure and HLA in healthy donors. Study-level results: Later, an analysis found that TCR clusters from the first cohort tended to co-occur in the roughly 110 validation repertoires.

Of note for this clone: Its antigen is undetermined.

The length of the CDR3 is 16 residues. Per the germline V gene, CDR1 is MDHEN and CDR2 is SYDVKM. With V trimmed by 2 bases and J by 2 bases, 2 bases remained unmatched. Profiling relied on immunoSEQ multiplex PCR, and the TCRdb table lists in-frame clones only, not all of them. The sample lists over 100,000 clones, around 92% occurring once. The sequencing sample was made of PBMCs. The source is a young man in good health and CMV-seronegative. This rearrangement joins TRBV28 to TRBJ2-2; 10 positions agree with TRBD2. CDR3 sequence (DNA): TGTGCCAGCAGTTTACGGACTAGCGGAAACACCGGGGAGCTGTTTTTT. This translates into CASSLRTSGNTGELFF.